This record looks at one T cell receptor beta chain sequence and its context. Its antigen is currently unknown. There are 15 residues in the CDR3. CDR1 and CDR2 from the germline V gene are SGHAT and FQNNGV. Trimming cost V 1 base and J 4 bases, with 13 bases left between them. These data originate in a study of CD8 T cells in ankylosing spondylitis. Study-wide findings and caveats: Some motif variants were previously reported in reactive arthritis synovial fluid and blood. Reportedly, disease-linked clones are significantly enriched in ankylosing spondylitis patients' matched synovial fluid. For ankylosing spondylitis blood, a TCR beta motif of about eight highly homologous variants appeared characteristic.

One entry per CDR3 protein results from TCRdb running MiXCR on the 5' RACE reads. The table includes about 250,000 distinct CDR3 sequences, 32% detected once. The V and J genes are TRBV11-2 and TRBJ2-5; D is possibly TRBD1 (6 bases). The receptor was derived from a male donor with ankylosing spondylitis or in good health (not recorded which). The sequencing sample was made of blood, either unsorted or a sorted T cell fraction (not recorded which). CDR3 loop: CASSLGTEVRETQYF. The CDR3 DNA is TGTGCCAGCAGCTTAGGGACAGAGGTCCGAGAGACCCAGTACTTC.